The subject of this entry is one TCR beta chain. Its cognate antigen is unknown. Researchers ran the PCR with 60 Vbeta and 13 Jbeta primers. Sequencing was performed with immunoSEQ multiplex PCR; in TCRdb, only in-frame clones are kept and a portion is missing. This sample has 100,000 to 150,000 clones; roughly 75% occur once, and the top ten carry more than 1%. The data stem from a study of cytomegalovirus exposure and HLA in healthy donors. Study-level information: Researchers previously reported finding roughly 120 million unique TCR beta sequences from around 200 million T cells. The study's findings and limits: One variant, a missense change in DCLRE1C, was linked in a later analysis to TCR beta V- and J-gene trimming.

CDR1 is KGHSH, CDR2 LQKENI, per germline. The CDR3 spans 14 residues. V was clipped by 6 bases and J by 1 base; unmatched bases: 6. The sequenced sample consisted of PBMCs. The chain uses TRBV18 and TRBJ2-7, with 7 bases that match TRBD1. The clonotype comes from a female donor in good health and CMV-seronegative. The CDR3 bases are TGTGCCAGCTCCGCGACAGGGTTTTCCTACGAGCAGTACTTC. Encoded protein: CASSATGFSYEQYF.